What follows is one T cell receptor beta chain and its context. What antigen it recognizes has not been identified. Base quality data are lacking; no much larger clone is found one base away. Enrolling through a virtual design, the prospective study's participants ranged in age from roughly 18 to 100 years and lived across around 25 United States geographic areas. To assign participants to cohorts, the prospective study relied on clinical history that participants themselves reported in a screening survey and a study questionnaire. Mobile phlebotomists in the prospective study collected whole blood, serum and a nasopharyngeal or oropharyngeal swab from every participant. Prospective study participants could optionally give additional blood draws and questionnaires over an approximately two-month period. Blood samples from the prospective study were shipped frozen or at room temperature prior to DNA extraction.

This record comes from a study of blood T cell repertoires in COVID-19 (dated by TCRdb to the early 2020s). Background for the entire study: Samples from collaborators originated in the United States, Italy and Spain and spanned both the acute and convalescent phases of COVID-19. The material from the prospective study consisted of cDNA or gDNA derived from T cells, B-cell-depleted T cells, or PBMCs. Deeply sampled blood TCRbeta repertoires from subjects exposed to, actively infected with, or recovered from COVID-19 were included in the dataset. A freely available public database, intended as a resource for researchers studying the immune response to SARS-CoV-2, is where the repertoires were released. The samples were drawn from two sources: the first 160 participants of the ongoing ImmuneRACE study, and approximately 1,300 subjects contributed by 6 global collaborators. A de-identified subject ID, COVID-19 status, age in years and sex were almost always included in the sample metadata. HLA class I and class II types, where available, came from metadata supplied by the sample provider rather than from assay-based typing. Study-wide conclusions, independent of this receptor: Clinical and demographic metadata were provided uncurated, with the amount varying by source and participant.

TCRbeta CDR3 regions were amplified from genomic DNA using the immunoSEQ Assay, a bias-controlled multiplex PCR. In the authors' own workflow: Within the assay, amplification of reference gene primers was used to estimate how many nucleated cells each sample contained. Sequence reads were collapsed and filtered to measure the absolute abundance of every unique TCRbeta CDR3 rearrangement. For each sample, productive Simpson clonality was calculated as the square root of Simpson's diversity index over productive rearrangements. TCRdb stores this immuneACCESS table with in-frame sequences only. Part of the clones is absent; in the studies checked, under half of the shortfall reflects unresolved V genes, and no reason is known for the rest. That table is the source of V, J and clone size, and D and trimming were worked out from the DNA. Counted in this sample were some 300,000 clones; nearly 90% of them appeared once. The top ten constitute around 4.3% of the sample.

The germline V gene (reference sequence) supplies CDR1 LNHDA and CDR2 SQIVND. Trimming removed 5 bases from V and 9 bases from J; the gene matches leave 12 bases unexplained. The CDR3, cysteine through phenylalanine, is 14 amino acids long. Only the CDR3 part of the read is kept: 42 bases, read in frame from the first base. Sequencing used PBMCs or T cells enriched from blood (not recorded which). The origin of this receptor is a woman under 30 with acute COVID-19. The chain was built from TRBV19 and TRBJ1-2, with TRBD1 matching 7 junction bases. The CDR3 in this case is CASSENRDSVRYTF. The nucleotide sequence is given as TGTGCCAGTAGTGAAAACCGGGACAGTGTGCGCTACACCTTC.